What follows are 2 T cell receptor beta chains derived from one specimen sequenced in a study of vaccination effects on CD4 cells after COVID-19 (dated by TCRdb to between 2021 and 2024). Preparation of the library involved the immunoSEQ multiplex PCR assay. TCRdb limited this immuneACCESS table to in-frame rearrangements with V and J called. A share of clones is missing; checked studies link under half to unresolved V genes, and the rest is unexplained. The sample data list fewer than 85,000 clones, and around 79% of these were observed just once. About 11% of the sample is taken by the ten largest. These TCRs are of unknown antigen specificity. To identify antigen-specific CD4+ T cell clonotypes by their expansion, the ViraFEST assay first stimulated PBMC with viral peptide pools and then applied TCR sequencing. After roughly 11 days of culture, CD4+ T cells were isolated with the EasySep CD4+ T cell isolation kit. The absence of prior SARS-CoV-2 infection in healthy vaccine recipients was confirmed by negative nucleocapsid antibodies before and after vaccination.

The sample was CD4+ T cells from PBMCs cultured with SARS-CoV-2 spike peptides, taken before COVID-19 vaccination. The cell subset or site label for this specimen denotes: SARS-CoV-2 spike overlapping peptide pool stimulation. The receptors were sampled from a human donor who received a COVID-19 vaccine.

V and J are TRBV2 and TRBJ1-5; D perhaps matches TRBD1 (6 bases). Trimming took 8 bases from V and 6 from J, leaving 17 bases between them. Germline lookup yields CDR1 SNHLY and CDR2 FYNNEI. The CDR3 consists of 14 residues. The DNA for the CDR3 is TGTGCCAGCCGGAAAACGGGGGGCTCTCAGCCCCAGCATTTT. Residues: CASRKTGGSQPQHF.

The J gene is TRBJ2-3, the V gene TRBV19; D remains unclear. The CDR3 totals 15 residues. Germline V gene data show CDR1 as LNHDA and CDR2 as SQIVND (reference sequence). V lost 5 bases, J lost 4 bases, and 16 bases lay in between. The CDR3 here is CASSPWSPGPDTQYF. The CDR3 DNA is TGTGCCAGTAGTCCCTGGTCCCCAGGACCAGATACGCAGTATTTT.